This T cell receptor (beta chain) originates from a study of lung T cells in sarcoidosis with Löfgren's syndrome. There are many counts of this clonotype. Its antigen is as yet unknown. Whole-study results and caveats: Multiple Löfgren's syndrome patients reportedly shared TRAV12-1 and TRBV2 CDR3 motifs. TRAV12-1 and TRBV2 were reportedly most expanded in Löfgren's patients.

TCRdb independently ran MiXCR on the reads; one entry per CDR3 protein. The data hold about 8,500 distinct CDR3 sequences, with 20% to 25% observed a single time. This CDR3 has 13 amino acids. Germline CDR1 reads SEHNR; CDR2 reads FQNEAQ (reference sequence). The ends lost 3 bases at V and 14 bases at J; junction bases unmatched: 7. The TCR sequence derives from a human donor with sarcoidosis (Löfgren's syndrome or another form), or a control subject (not recorded which). The source material was CD4+ T cells from bronchoalveolar lavage fluid. The rearrangement links TRBV7-9 to TRBJ1-6, with TRBD1 matching over 7 bases. The CDR3 region is CASSLTGLGSLHF. CDR3 nucleotides: TGTGCCAGCAGCTTGACAGGGCTGGGGTCCCTCCACTTT.